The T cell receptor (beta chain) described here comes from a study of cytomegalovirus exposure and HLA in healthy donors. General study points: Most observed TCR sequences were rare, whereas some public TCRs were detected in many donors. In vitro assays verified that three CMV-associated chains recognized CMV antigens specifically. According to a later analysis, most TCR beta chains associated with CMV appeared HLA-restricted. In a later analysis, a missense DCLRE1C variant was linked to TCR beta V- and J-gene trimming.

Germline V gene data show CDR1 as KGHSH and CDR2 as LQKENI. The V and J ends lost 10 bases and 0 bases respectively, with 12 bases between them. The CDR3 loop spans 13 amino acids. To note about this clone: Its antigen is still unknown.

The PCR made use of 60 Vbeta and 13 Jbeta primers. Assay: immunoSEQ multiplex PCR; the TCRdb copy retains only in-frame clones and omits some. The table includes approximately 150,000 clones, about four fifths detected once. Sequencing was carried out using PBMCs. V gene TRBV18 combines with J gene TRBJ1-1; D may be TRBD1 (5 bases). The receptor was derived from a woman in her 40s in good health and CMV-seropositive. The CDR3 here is CATLGGVNTEAFF. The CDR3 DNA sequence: TGTGCCACGCTCGGGGGGGTGAACACTGAAGCTTTCTTT.